The 18 T cell receptor beta chains below were found in one sample sequenced in a study of human T cells and chemical hapten exposure. TCRdb re-called the RACE reads through MiXCR, storing one row per CDR3 protein. The sample gives around 82,000 distinct CDR3 sequences, 6.5% to 8.5% of which show up once; approximately 1.3% is in the top ten. This sample's time point: patch test 2, 6 weeks after DPC sensitization. Treatment of the sample: therapeutic diphenylcyclopropenone sensitization with weekly scalp DPC. Sample: whole blood, taken in connection with sensitization to the hapten diphenylcyclopropenone (DPC). These receptors originate from a woman younger than 45 with alopecia areata. Some clones in this sample may be carry-over from other donors' samples.

The rearrangement uses TRBV6-5 and TRBJ1-2, with TRBD1 identical over 9 bases. The trim removed 6 bases at V and 6 bases at J, leaving 8 bases unmatched. Germline-derived CDR1 and CDR2 are MNHEY and SVGAGI. The CDR3 consists of 14 residues. The CDR3 DNA reads as TGTGCCAGCAGAATGGACAGGGGTATAAATGGCTACACCTTC. Translating it yields CASRMDRGINGYTF.

At least ten counts were recorded for this clonotype. The V call is TRBV20-1, the J call TRBJ1-1; possible D gene TRBD1, 5 bases. Germline lookup yields CDR1 DFQATT and CDR2 SNEGSKA (reference sequence). The CDR3 has 11 amino acids. Trimming stripped 4 bases from V and 5 bases from J, with 8 bases between. CDR3 sequence reads: CSANRLTEAFF. In nucleotides, the CDR3 is TGCAGTGCTAACAGGTTAACTGAAGCTTTCTTT.

This clonotype was detected ten times or more. CDR3 in amino acids: CASSQTPQGTDTEAFF. CDR3 DNA sequence: TGTGCCAGCAGCCAAACCCCACAGGGGACAGACACTGAAGCTTTCTTT. V and J are TRBV4-2 and TRBJ1-1; TRBD1 matches at 7 bases. After removal of 2 bases from V and 3 bases from J, the junction contained 9 bases not matched to a gene. Germline V gives CDR1 LGHNA, CDR2 YNFKEQ. The CDR3 is made up of 16 amino acids.

This clonotype was observed at least ten times. The chain combines TRBV19 with TRBJ2-1, with 10 bases lining up with TRBD2. The CDR3 extends over 16 amino acids. The V segment lost 6 bases and the J segment 0 bases; nucleotides outside the gene matches: 5. From germline, CDR1 is LNHDA and CDR2 SQIVND (reference sequence). The CDR3 DNA sequence: TGTGCCAGTAGACCCGGACTAGCGGCCTCCTACAATGAGCAGTTCTTC. It translates to CASRPGLAASYNEQFF. Complete variable domain (other parts from reference TRBV19 and TRBJ2-1): DGGITQSPKYLFRKEGQNVTLSCEQNLNHDAMYWYRQDPGQGLRLIYYSQIVNDFQKGDIAEGYSVSREKKESFPLTVTSAQKNPTAFYLCASRPGLAASYNEQFFGPGTRLTVL.

This chain connects TRBV20-1 to TRBJ1-1, with D uncertain. With 1 base removed from V and 4 bases from J, the gap between germline ends came to 13 bases. The length of the CDR3 is 14 residues. CDR1 is DFQATT and CDR2 is SNEGSKA in the germline V gene (reference sequence). In DNA, the CDR3 is TGCAGTGCTAGAGTTGTTCAGGTTTCCACTGAAGCTTTCTTT. This encodes CSARVVQVSTEAFF.

The V and J genes are TRBV13 and TRBJ2-7, with 8 nucleotides matching TRBD1. The CDR3 totals 17 residues. Germline V lookup: CDR1 PRHDT, CDR2 FYEKMQ (reference sequence). J was trimmed by 0 bases and V by 2 bases; bases with no gene match: 9. This chain's CDR3 is CASSLFLGQGSSYEQYF. CDR3 nucleotides: TGTGCCAGCAGCTTATTTCTTGGACAGGGTTCCTCCTACGAGCAGTACTTC.

The V and J genes are TRBV20-1 and TRBJ2-3; 11 nucleotides line up with TRBD2. The V and J ends lost 6 bases and 2 bases, in that order; junction bases with no gene match: 7. CDR1 is DFQATT and CDR2 is SNEGSKA in the germline V gene (reference sequence). CDR3 size: 15 residues. The CDR3 protein is CSAVRSGRDTDTQYF. The CDR3 DNA reads as TGCAGTGCCGTCCGTAGCGGGAGGGACACAGATACGCAGTATTTT.

This chain connects TRBV3-1 to TRBJ2-7; D may be TRBD1 (6 bases). The ends were cut back, 3 bases at V and 4 bases at J, with 16 bases in the middle. Germline loops: CDR1 LGHDT, CDR2 YNNKEL (reference sequence). The CDR3 covers 15 residues. DNA of the CDR3: TGTGCCAGCAGCCACCCGGGACATGTAATTTACGAGCAGTACTTC. Translated, it gives CASSHPGHVIYEQYF.

This clonotype has ten or more counts. The chain employs TRBV7-9 and TRBJ1-1; TRBD1 is a possible D gene (5 bases). This CDR3 region has 15 residues. Germline values: CDR1 SEHNR, CDR2 FQNEAQ (reference sequence). Trimming stripped 0 bases from V and 0 bases from J, with 8 bases between. CDR3 sequence reads: CASSLATGMNTEAFF. The CDR3 coding sequence is TGTGCCAGCAGCTTAGCCACAGGAATGAACACTGAAGCTTTCTTT.

This clonotype has just a few counts. The chain links TRBV7-9 to TRBJ1-4; D is unclear. This CDR3 is 15 amino acids long. Trimming shortened V by 5 bases and J by 8 bases, and 18 bases separated the two germline ends. The germline CDR1 and CDR2 sequences are SEHNR and FQNEAQ (reference sequence). DNA of the CDR3: TGTGCCAGCAGCCACTTTCTCAAAGAAGGAGAAAAACTGTTTTTT. Protein product: CASSHFLKEGEKLFF.

The CDR3: CASSSTSGGDTQYF. The CDR3 coding sequence is TGTGCCAGCAGTTCGACTAGCGGGGGAGATACGCAGTATTTT. The rearrangement joins TRBV12-3 or TRBV12-4 to TRBJ2-3; TRBD2 matches 12 bases. The CDR3 is 14 residues long. The junction had 1 base not matched to a gene; V was cut back by 4 bases and J by 5 bases.

This clonotype appeared many times. The V and J genes are TRBV20-1 and TRBJ2-7; D is possibly TRBD1 (5 bases). The ends were cut back, 6 bases at V and 0 bases at J, with 12 bases in the middle. Germline V gene data show CDR1 as DFQATT and CDR2 as SNEGSKA (reference sequence). The CDR3 is 13 residues long. The CDR3 loop is CSAQGYSSYEQYF. In nucleotides, the CDR3 is TGCAGTGCCCAGGGTTATAGCTCCTACGAGCAGTACTTC.

V is TRBV20-1 and J is TRBJ1-1, with D uncertain. Germline V gene sequence: CDR1 DFQATT, CDR2 SNEGSKA (reference sequence). V gave up 1 base and J gave up 3 bases, with 9 bases separating them. This CDR3 comprises 13 residues. CDR3 DNA sequence: TGCAGTGCTAGAGCGGGGAGGGACACTGAAGCTTTCTTT. It encodes CSARAGRDTEAFF.

This clonotype has just a few counts. V gene TRBV12-3 or TRBV12-4 combines with J gene TRBJ1-4; TRBD1 matches at 10 bases. The CDR3 is made up of 14 amino acids. Germline trimming cut 6 bases from V and 8 bases from J; bases unmatched to any gene: 6. The CDR3 DNA follows: TGTGCCAGCAGGACCGGGACAGGGGAAGAAAAACTGTTTTTT. Encoded protein: CASRTGTGEEKLFF.

The J gene is TRBJ1-5, the V gene TRBV19, with D unresolved. Trimming shortened V by 6 bases and J by 3 bases, and 6 bases separated the two germline ends. The CDR3 runs to 12 residues. Germline V gene lookup returns CDR1 LNHDA and CDR2 SQIVND (reference sequence). As DNA, the CDR3 is TGTGCCAGTAGGTTGGTCAATCAGCCCCAGCATTTT. It is translated as CASRLVNQPQHF.

This clonotype was seen at least ten times. The chain links TRBV6-6 to TRBJ1-1; possibly TRBD1 for D (6 bases). The CDR3 covers 15 residues. Germline V gives CDR1 MNHNY, CDR2 SVGAGI (reference sequence). V lost 8 bases to trimming and J lost 0 bases, with 16 bases between them. CDR3 in amino acids: CASYGGDRLNTEAFF. CDR3 nucleotides: TGTGCCAGCTATGGGGGTGACAGGTTGAACACTGAAGCTTTCTTT.

This clonotype was counted many times. The chain couples TRBV18 to TRBJ2-3; D unresolved. This CDR3 has 14 residues. From germline, CDR1 is KGHSH and CDR2 LQKENI. Trimming stripped 2 bases from V and 1 base from J, with 7 bases between. DNA for the CDR3: TGTGCCAGCTCACCATCACGGGGCACAGATACGCAGTATTTT. It codes for CASSPSRGTDTQYF.

This clonotype was seen many times. The chain couples TRBV10-2 to TRBJ2-1; no definite D call. The CDR3 consists of 13 residues. The V gene lost 2 bases and the J gene lost 5 bases, with 7 bases spanning the gap. Germline values: CDR1 WSHSY, CDR2 SAAADI. In DNA, the CDR3 is TGCGCCAGCAGTGAGATGAGGAACAATGAGCAGTTCTTC. This translates into CASSEMRNNEQFF.